This entry concerns a single T cell receptor (beta chain). Through negative isolation, CD4+ and CD8+ T cells were obtained, while TEMRA cells were enriched using FACS. The data originate from a study of CD8 T cells in Susac syndrome. Random hexamers served to reverse transcribe about 0.45 to 1 ug RNA. TCRdb reprocessed the immunoSEQ multiplex PCR reads with MiXCR, giving one entry per CDR3 protein. The table includes about 120,000 distinct CDR3 sequences, more than 85% detected once. The CDR3 sequence is 17 residues long. V lost 3 bases and J lost 5, with 17 bases in between. The V gene's germline CDR1 is LGHNA and CDR2 YNFKEQ.

Sequencing was carried out using CD4+ T cells from PBMCs. The chain employs TRBV4-2 and TRBJ1-6, with D maybe TRBD1 (6 bases). This clonotype originated in a human donor with multiple sclerosis. CDR3 protein: CASSQPVGAPDNSPLHF. In nucleotides, the CDR3 is TGTGCCAGCAGCCAGCCCGTGGGGGCTCCTGATAATTCACCCCTCCACTTT.